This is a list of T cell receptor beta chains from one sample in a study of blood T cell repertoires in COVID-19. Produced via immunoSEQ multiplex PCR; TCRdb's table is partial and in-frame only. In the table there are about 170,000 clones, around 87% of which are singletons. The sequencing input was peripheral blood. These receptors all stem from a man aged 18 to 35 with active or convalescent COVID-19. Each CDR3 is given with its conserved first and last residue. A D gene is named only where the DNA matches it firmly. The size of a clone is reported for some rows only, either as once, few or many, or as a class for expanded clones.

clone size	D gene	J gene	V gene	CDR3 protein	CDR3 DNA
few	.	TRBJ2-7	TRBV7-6	CASSLAGAVDEQYF	TGTGCCAGCAGCTTAGCGGGAGCGGTCGACGAGCAGTACTTC
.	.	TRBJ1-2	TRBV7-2	CASRVAQNRVYGYTF	TGTGCCAGCAGAGTAGCGCAGAACCGGGTCTATGGCTACACCTTC
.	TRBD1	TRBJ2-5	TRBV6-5	CASQDRGRFETQYF	TGTGCCAGCCAGGACAGGGGGCGCTTCGAGACCCAGTACTTC
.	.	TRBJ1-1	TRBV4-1	CASSPSGYTEAFF	TGCGCCAGCAGCCCTTCAGGTTACACTGAAGCTTTCTTT
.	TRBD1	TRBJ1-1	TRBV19	CASGPQGSNTEAFF	TGTGCCAGTGGACCACAGGGGTCGAACACTGAAGCTTTCTTT
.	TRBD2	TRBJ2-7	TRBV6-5	CASMGFSGIGEQYF	TGTGCCAGCATGGGTTTCAGCGGGATAGGCGAGCAGTACTTC
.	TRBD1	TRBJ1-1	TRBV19	CASSTPGQGSFRGTEAFF	TGTGCCAGTAGTACTCCAGGACAGGGAAGTTTTAGGGGCACTGAAGCTTTCTTT
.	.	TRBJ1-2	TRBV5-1	CASSLLAGHDNYGYTF	TGCGCCAGCAGCTTGTTAGCGGGGCATGATAACTATGGCTACACCTTC
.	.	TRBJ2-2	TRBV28	CATSWDIHGELFF	TGTGCCACTTCGTGGGACATTCATGGGGAGCTGTTTTTT
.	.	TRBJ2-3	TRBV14	CASSQVGGVYGTDTQYF	TGTGCCAGCAGCCAAGTTGGGGGCGTATACGGCACAGATACGCAGTATTTT
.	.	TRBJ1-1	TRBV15	CATSIFLKTSLDTEAFF	TGTGCCACCAGCATCTTTTTGAAGACAAGCCTCGACACTGAAGCTTTCTTT
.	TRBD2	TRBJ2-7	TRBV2	CASSGGGSYEQYF	TGTGCCAGCAGTGGAGGCGGGAGCTACGAGCAGTACTTC
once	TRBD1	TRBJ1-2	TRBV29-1	CSVEGDRVIPNYGYTF	TGCAGCGTTGAAGGGGACAGGGTGATCCCTAACTATGGCTACACCTTC
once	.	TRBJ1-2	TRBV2	CASRSTGTNGYTF	TGTGCCAGCAGAAGCACAGGGACTAATGGCTACACCTTC
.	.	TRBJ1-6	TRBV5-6	CASSLQYTNSPLHF	TGTGCCAGCAGCTTGCAATACACAAATTCACCCCTCCACTTT
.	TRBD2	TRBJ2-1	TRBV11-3	CASSLYLLAGDGEQFF	TGTGCCAGCAGTCTCTACCTACTAGCGGGAGATGGGGAGCAGTTCTTC
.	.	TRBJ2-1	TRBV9	CASSVESDSNEQFF	TGTGCCAGCAGCGTAGAGTCAGACAGCAATGAGCAGTTCTTC
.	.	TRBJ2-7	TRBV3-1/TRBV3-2	CASSQQGEVSKYEQYF	TGTGCCAGCAGCCAACAGGGGGAGGTATCTAAGTACGAGCAGTACTTC
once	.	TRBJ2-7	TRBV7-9	CASSKTGTGTGEQYF	TGTGCCAGCAGCAAAACCGGGACCGGGACTGGGGAGCAGTACTTC
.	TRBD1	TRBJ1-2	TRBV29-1	CSVINTGGAGYTF	TGCAGCGTCATCAACACAGGGGGTGCTGGCTACACCTTC
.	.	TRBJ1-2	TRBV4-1	CASSQGRARGNYGYTF	TGCGCCAGCAGCCAAGGTCGGGCCAGGGGCAACTATGGCTACACCTTC
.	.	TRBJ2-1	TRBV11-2	CASTRAQLLAYNEQFF	TGTGCCAGCACCCGAGCCCAGCTACTAGCCTACAATGAGCAGTTCTTC
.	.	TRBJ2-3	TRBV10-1	CASSRDLQRDTQYF	TGCGCCAGCAGCAGGGATCTTCAGAGAGATACGCAGTATTTT
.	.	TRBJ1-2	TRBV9	CASSGSGYTF	TGTGCCAGCAGCGGGAGCGGCTACACCTTC
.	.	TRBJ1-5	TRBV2	CATRMDGGEDQPQHF	TGTGCCACCCGGATGGACGGAGGGGAGGATCAGCCCCAGCATTTT
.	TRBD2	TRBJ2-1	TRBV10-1	CASSGAGGRTYNEQFF	TGCGCCAGCAGTGGAGCGGGGGGGCGTACCTACAATGAGCAGTTCTTC
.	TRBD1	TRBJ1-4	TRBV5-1	CASSPLTGTGEKLFF	TGCGCCAGCAGCCCCTTGACAGGGACCGGTGAAAAACTGTTTTTT
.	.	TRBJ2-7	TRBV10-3	CAAKSGPYEQYF	TGTGCCGCCAAGTCAGGGCCCTACGAGCAGTACTTC
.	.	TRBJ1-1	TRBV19	CASMMGRVTTEAFF	TGTGCCAGTATGATGGGCAGGGTGACCACTGAAGCTTTCTTT
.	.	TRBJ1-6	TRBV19	CASTLRTLLDSPLHF	TGTGCCAGTACGCTTCGGACACTCTTGGATTCACCCCTCCACTTT
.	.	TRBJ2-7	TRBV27	CASSFGQAHSYEQYF	TGTGCCAGCAGTTTTGGTCAGGCCCACTCCTACGAGCAGTACTTC
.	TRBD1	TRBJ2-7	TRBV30	CAWSRTGNHEQYF	TGTGCCTGGAGTCGGACAGGGAACCACGAGCAGTACTTC
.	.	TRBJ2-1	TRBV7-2	CASSPTRLTRKPQNEQFF	TGTGCCAGCAGCCCTACGCGACTAACTCGAAAGCCTCAAAATGAGCAGTTCTTC
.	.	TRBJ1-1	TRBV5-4	CASSRDRNTEAFF	TGTGCCAGCAGCCGCGACAGGAACACTGAAGCTTTCTTT
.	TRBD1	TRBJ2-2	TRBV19	CASSIVQGANGELFF	TGTGCCAGTAGTATAGTACAGGGGGCAAACGGGGAGCTGTTTTTT
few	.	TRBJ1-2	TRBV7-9	CASSLSGLYGYTF	TGTGCCAGCAGCTTATCCGGTCTCTATGGCTACACCTTC
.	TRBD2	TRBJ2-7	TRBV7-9	CASSLDPSGYEQYF	TGTGCCAGCAGCTTAGATCCTAGCGGCTACGAGCAGTACTTC
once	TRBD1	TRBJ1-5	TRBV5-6	CASSLGGQLIAGPQHF	TGTGCCAGCAGCTTGGGGGGACAGTTAATAGCAGGTCCCCAGCATTTT
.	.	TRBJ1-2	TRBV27	CASSFHPSRGINYGYTF	TGTGCCAGCAGTTTTCATCCCTCACGGGGGATTAACTATGGCTACACCTTC